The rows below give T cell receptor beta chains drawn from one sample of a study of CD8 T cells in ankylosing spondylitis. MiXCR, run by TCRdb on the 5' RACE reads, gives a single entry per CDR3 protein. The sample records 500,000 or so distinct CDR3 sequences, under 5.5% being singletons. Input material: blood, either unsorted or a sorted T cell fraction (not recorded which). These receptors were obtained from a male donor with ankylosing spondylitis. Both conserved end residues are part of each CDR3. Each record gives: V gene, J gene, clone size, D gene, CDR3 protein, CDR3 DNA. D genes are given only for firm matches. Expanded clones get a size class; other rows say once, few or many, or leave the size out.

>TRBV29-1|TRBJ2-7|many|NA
CSVVLFLRAYEQYF
TGCAGCGTTGTGCTCTTTCTGCGGGCTTACGAGCAGTACTTC
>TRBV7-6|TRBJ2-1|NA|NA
CASSQGSGTREQFF
TGTGCCAGCAGCCAGGGGTCAGGGACCCGGGAACAGTTCTTC
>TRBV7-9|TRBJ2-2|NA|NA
CASSPGERVVGGELFF
TGTGCCAGCAGCCCAGGGGAACGGGTCGTCGGCGGGGAGCTGTTTTTT
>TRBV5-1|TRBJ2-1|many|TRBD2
CASSLASGGPHNEQFF
TGCGCCAGCAGCTTGGCTAGCGGGGGTCCCCACAATGAGCAGTTCTTC
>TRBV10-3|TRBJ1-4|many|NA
CAISPQITEKLFF
TGTGCCATCAGCCCGCAGATAACAGAAAAACTGTTTTTT
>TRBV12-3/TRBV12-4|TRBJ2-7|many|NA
CASRRRGGRYEQYF
TGTGCCAGCAGGCGACGGGGAGGTCGGTACGAGCAGTACTTC
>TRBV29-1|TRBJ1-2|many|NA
CSVEDWGPGGYTF
TGCAGCGTTGAAGATTGGGGGCCGGGAGGCTACACCTTC
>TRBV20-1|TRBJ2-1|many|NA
CSARTPNNEQFF
TGCAGTGCTCGGACTCCCAACAATGAGCAGTTCTTC
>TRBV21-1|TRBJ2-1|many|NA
CASSTRDRVNNEQFF
TGTGCCAGCAGCACCCGGGACAGGGTAAACAATGAGCAGTTCTTC
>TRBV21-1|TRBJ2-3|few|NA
CASSAQRGGTTDTQYF
TGTGCCAGCAGCGCCCAGCGGGGGGGCACCACAGATACGCAGTATTTT
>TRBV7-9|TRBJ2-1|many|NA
CASSLWPDSEQFF
TGTGCCAGCAGCTTATGGCCGGACAGTGAGCAGTTCTTC
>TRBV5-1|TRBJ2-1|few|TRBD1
CASSAGQGADEQFF
TGCGCCAGCAGCGCGGGACAGGGGGCCGATGAGCAGTTCTTC
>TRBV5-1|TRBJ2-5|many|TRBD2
CASSPSGRAGIETQYF
TGCGCCAGCAGCCCTAGCGGGAGGGCCGGGATAGAGACCCAGTACTTC
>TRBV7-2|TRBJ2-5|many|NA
CASSQAVGAETQYF
TGTGCCAGCAGCCAGGCGGTGGGCGCGGAGACCCAGTACTTC
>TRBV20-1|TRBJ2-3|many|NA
CSARETGYTQYF
TGCAGTGCTAGAGAAACTGGGTATACGCAGTATTTT
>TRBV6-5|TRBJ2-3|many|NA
CASSYSKVLADTQYF
TGTGCCAGCAGTTACTCGAAGGTTTTAGCAGATACGCAGTATTTT
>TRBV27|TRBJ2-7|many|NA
CASRLRTVSSYEQYF
TGTGCCAGCAGATTACGGACGGTAAGCTCCTACGAGCAGTACTTC
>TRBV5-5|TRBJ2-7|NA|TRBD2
CASSTVAGAGYEQYF
TGTGCCAGCAGCACAGTAGCGGGAGCGGGATACGAGCAGTACTTC
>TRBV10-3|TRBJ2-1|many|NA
CAISGNSRQNEQFF
TGTGCCATCAGTGGGAATTCGAGACAAAATGAGCAGTTCTTC
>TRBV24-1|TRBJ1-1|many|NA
CATSGQPNTEAFF
TGTGCCACCAGTGGGCAACCGAACACTGAAGCTTTCTTT
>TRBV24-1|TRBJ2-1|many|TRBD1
CATSDPGTAYNEQFF
TGTGCCACCAGTGATCCCGGGACAGCATACAATGAGCAGTTCTTC
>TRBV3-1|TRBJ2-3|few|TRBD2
CASSRTSWATDTQYF
TGTGCCAGCAGTCGGACTAGCTGGGCCACAGATACGCAGTATTTT
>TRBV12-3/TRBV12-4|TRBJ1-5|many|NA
CASSPTGSEQPQHF
TGTGCCAGCAGCCCTACAGGGTCAGAGCAGCCCCAGCATTTT
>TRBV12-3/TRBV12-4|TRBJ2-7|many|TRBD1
CASSFTRQGRYEQYF
TGTGCCAGCAGTTTTACGAGACAGGGGAGGTACGAGCAGTACTTC
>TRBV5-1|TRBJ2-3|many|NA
CASSLVPTDTQYF
TGCGCCAGCAGCTTGGTACCCACAGATACGCAGTATTTT
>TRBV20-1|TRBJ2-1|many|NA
CSARGGRDEQFF
TGCAGTGCCAGAGGCGGGCGGGATGAGCAGTTCTTC
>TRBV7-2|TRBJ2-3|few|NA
CASSLETTFTDTQYF
TGTGCCAGCAGCTTAGAAACTACTTTCACAGATACGCAGTATTTT
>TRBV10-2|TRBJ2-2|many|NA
CASSDQGELFF
TGCGCCAGCAGTGATCAAGGGGAGCTGTTTTTT
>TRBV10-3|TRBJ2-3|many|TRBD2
CAIRVLAGGRDTQYF
TGTGCCATCAGGGTACTAGCGGGAGGCCGAGATACGCAGTATTTT
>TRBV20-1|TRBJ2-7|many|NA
CSARGRELREQYF
TGCAGTGCTAGGGGCAGGGAACTGCGAGAGCAGTACTTC
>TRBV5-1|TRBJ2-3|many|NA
CASSPDGGRPTDTQYF
TGCGCCAGCAGCCCGGATGGGGGGCGCCCCACAGATACGCAGTATTTT
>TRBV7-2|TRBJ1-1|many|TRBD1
CASSPGDRGKGRPEAFF
TGTGCCAGCAGCCCCGGGGACAGGGGGAAAGGTCGGCCTGAAGCTTTCTTT
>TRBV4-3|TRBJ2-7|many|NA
CASSMDSRVYEQYF
TGCGCCAGCAGCATGGACAGCAGGGTATACGAGCAGTACTTC
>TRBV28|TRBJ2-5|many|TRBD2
CASRVGTSGRETQYF
TGTGCCAGCAGGGTCGGGACTAGCGGGAGGGAGACCCAGTACTTC
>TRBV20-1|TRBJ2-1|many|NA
CSASRLNEQFF
TGCAGTGCTAGCCGGCTAAATGAGCAGTTCTTC
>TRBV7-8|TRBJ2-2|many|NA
CASSIDPNTGELFF
TGTGCCAGCAGCATAGATCCGAACACCGGGGAGCTGTTTTTT
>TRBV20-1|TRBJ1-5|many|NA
CSARTSGDQPQHF
TGCAGTGCTAGAACGTCGGGGGACCAGCCCCAGCATTTT
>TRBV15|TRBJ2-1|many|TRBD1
CATSFDRVYNEQFF
TGTGCCACCAGCTTCGACAGGGTTTACAATGAGCAGTTCTTC
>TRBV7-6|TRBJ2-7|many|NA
CASSLEGVTTYEQYF
TGTGCCAGCAGCTTAGAGGGGGTTACTACCTACGAGCAGTACTTC
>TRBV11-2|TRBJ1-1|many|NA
CASSLGQVQNTEAFF
TGTGCCAGCAGCTTAGGACAGGTCCAAAACACTGAAGCTTTCTTT
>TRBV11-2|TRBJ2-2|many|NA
CASSLDPGAYTGELFF
TGTGCCAGCAGCTTAGATCCAGGGGCCTACACCGGGGAGCTGTTTTTT
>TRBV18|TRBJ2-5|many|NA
CASSPLDPAYQETQYF
TGTGCCAGCTCACCTCTGGACCCCGCGTACCAAGAGACCCAGTACTTC
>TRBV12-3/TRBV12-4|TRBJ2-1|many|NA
CASSSVSNEQFF
TGTGCCAGCAGTTCTGTTTCTAATGAGCAGTTCTTC
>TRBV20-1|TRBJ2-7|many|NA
CSARGWDLLSGSSYEQYF
TGCAGTGCTAGAGGATGGGACCTACTAAGCGGGTCCTCCTACGAGCAGTACTTC
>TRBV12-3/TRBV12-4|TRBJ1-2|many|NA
CASSLVGGIYGYTF
TGTGCCAGCAGTTTAGTCGGAGGCATCTATGGCTACACCTTC
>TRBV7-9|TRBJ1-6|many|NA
CASSFSAGANSPLHF
TGTGCCAGCAGCTTCTCAGCGGGGGCGAATTCACCCCTCCACTTT
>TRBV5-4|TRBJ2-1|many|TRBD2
CASSSREAPSYNEQFF
TGTGCCAGCAGCTCGCGGGAGGCCCCCTCCTACAATGAGCAGTTCTTC
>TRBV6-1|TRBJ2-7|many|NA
CASRRQINYEQYF
TGTGCCAGCAGAAGACAGATAAACTACGAGCAGTACTTC
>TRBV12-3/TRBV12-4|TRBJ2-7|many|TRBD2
CASSLMLAGAYEQYF
TGTGCCAGCAGTTTAATGCTAGCGGGAGCCTACGAGCAGTACTTC
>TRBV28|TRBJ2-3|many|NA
CAWGSVDFTDTQYF
TGTGCCTGGGGTTCGGTGGACTTCACAGATACGCAGTATTTT
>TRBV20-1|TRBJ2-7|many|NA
CSATSLGRSSYEQYF
TGCAGTGCTACTTCCCTCGGCAGGAGCTCCTACGAGCAGTACTTC
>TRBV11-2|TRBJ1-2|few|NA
CASSLELGLFLANYGYTF
TGTGCCAGCAGCTTAGAACTAGGACTCTTCCTAGCTAACTATGGCTACACCTTC
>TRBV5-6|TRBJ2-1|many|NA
CASSLPGWNEQFF
TGTGCCAGCAGCTTGCCGGGTTGGAATGAGCAGTTCTTC
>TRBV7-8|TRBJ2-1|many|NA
CASTDLARRNEQFF
TGTGCCAGCACCGACCTAGCGCGAAGGAATGAGCAGTTCTTC
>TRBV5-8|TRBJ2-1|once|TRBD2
CASSLVAGPARNEQFF
TGTGCCAGCAGCCTCGTAGCGGGACCAGCACGGAATGAGCAGTTCTTC
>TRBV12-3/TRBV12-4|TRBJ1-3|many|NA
CASSLSARVSNTIYF
TGTGCCAGCAGTTTAAGTGCCAGGGTGAGCAACACCATATATTTT
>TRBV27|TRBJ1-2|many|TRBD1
CASSFGPGTGTYGYTF
TGTGCCAGCAGTTTCGGGCCCGGGACAGGAACTTATGGCTACACCTTC
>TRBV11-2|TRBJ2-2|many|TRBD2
CASNPSLAGYLEELFF
TGTGCCAGCAACCCATCGCTAGCGGGGTACCTTGAGGAGCTGTTTTTT
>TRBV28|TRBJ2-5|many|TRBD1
CASSSTPGTGRETQYF
TGTGCCAGCAGTTCGACTCCCGGGACAGGGCGCGAGACCCAGTACTTC
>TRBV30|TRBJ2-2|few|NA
CAWSVIRGTGELFF
TGTGCCTGGAGTGTCATACGGGGGACCGGGGAGCTGTTTTTT